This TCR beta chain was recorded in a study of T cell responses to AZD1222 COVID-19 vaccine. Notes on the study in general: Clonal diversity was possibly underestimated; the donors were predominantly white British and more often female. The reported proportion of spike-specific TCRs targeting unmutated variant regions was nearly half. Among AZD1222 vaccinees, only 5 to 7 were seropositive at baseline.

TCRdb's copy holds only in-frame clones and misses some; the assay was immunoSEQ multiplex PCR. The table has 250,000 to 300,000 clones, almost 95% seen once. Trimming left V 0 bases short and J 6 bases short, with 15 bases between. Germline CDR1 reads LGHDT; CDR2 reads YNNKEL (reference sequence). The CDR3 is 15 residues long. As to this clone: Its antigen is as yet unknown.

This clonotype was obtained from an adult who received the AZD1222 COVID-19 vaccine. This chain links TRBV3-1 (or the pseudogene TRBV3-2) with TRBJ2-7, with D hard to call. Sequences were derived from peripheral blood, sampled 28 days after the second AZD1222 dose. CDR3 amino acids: CASSQDPFRTGEQYF. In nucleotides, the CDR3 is TGTGCCAGCAGCCAAGACCCGTTCCGGACGGGCGAGCAGTACTTC.